The 10 T cell receptor beta chains reported below all come from one sample, sequenced in a study of response to subunit inactivated influenza vaccine. TCRdb re-derived calls from the RT-PCR reads in MiXCR, one entry per CDR3 protein. The sample comprises under 750,000 distinct CDR3 sequences, about an eighth of which are singletons, and roughly 10% rests with the top ten. The starting material was PBMCs from blood, obtained on the day of vaccination. These receptors all come from a man aged 45 to 65 who received an inactivated influenza vaccine.

The rearrangement links TRBV6-2 or TRBV6-3 to TRBJ2-2; 9 bases are a match to TRBD1. The CDR3 is made up of 18 amino acids. Looked up from germline, CDR1 is MNHEY and CDR2 is SVGEGT. Trimming at V came to 6 bases and at J to 2 bases, leaving 13 bases not matched to a gene. The CDR3 nucleotides read TGTGCCAGCAGCCCAGTCCCTGGACAGGGGATAAACACCGGGGAGCTGTTTTTT. It codes for CASSPVPGQGINTGELFF.

In this sample, this clonotype turned up many times. The chain has TRBV5-6 and TRBJ2-2; a possible D gene is TRBD2 (6 bases). This CDR3 has 16 residues. Germline values: CDR1 SGHDT, CDR2 YYEEEE. Trimming took 5 bases from V and 4 from J, leaving 18 bases between them. In DNA form, the CDR3 reads TGTGCCAGCAGTTCGATGCCGGGACTCTCCACCGGGGAGCTGTTTTTT. Translating it yields CASSSMPGLSTGELFF.

This clonotype was detected a few times. The chain links TRBV3-1 to TRBJ2-1; perhaps TRBD2 as D (5 bases). CDR3 size: 20 residues. Looked up from germline, CDR1 is LGHDT and CDR2 is YNNKEL (reference sequence). Trimming took off 0 bases at V and 0 bases at J, with 21 bases between the two ends. Here the CDR3 reads CASSQDPPSASLLSYNEQFF. CDR3 nucleotides: TGTGCCAGCAGCCAAGATCCTCCTTCGGCTAGCCTACTCTCCTACAATGAGCAGTTCTTC.

This clonotype was counted many times. V is TRBV20-1 and J is TRBJ1-1; a weak D match, TRBD1 (5 bases). CDR3 length: 12 amino acids. V was cut by 3 bases and J by 11 bases, with 16 bases left in between. CDR1 and CDR2 (germline): DFQATT, SNEGSKA (reference sequence). The CDR3 bases are TGCAGTGCTAGGAACCTTAACCGGGGGGCTTTCTTT. This codes for CSARNLNRGAFF.

This clonotype was seen at least ten times. J is TRBJ2-1 and V is TRBV20-1, with 7 bases that match TRBD1. The CDR3 spans 16 residues. The J segment lost 3 bases and the V segment lost 2 bases, leaving 10 bases of the junction unmatched. Per germline, CDR1 DFQATT and CDR2 SNEGSKA (reference sequence). CDR3 loop: CSARRGRGQGYNEQFF. DNA for the CDR3: TGCAGTGCTAGACGGGGAAGGGGGCAAGGCTACAATGAGCAGTTCTTC.

This clonotype was seen at least ten times. The chain is built from TRBV3-1 and TRBJ2-2; D ambiguous. The length of the CDR3 is 18 residues. V was trimmed by 2 bases and J by 0 bases, leaving 16 bases between them. Germline-derived CDR1 and CDR2 are LGHDT and YNNKEL (reference sequence). The CDR3 nucleotides read TGTGCCAGCAGCCAATTTTATCGGTCAGGCACGAACACCGGGGAGCTGTTTTTT. It yields the protein CASSQFYRSGTNTGELFF.

This clonotype has just a few counts. The V gene is TRBV9, the J gene TRBJ2-2, with D unresolved. The V gene lost 1 base and the J gene lost 0 bases, with 7 bases spanning the gap. CDR1 SGDLS and CDR2 YYNGEE come from the germline V gene. CDR3 length: 15 residues. Written as DNA, the CDR3 is TGTGCCAGCAGCGTACGGCATACGAACACCGGGGAGCTGTTTTTT. Translating gives CASSVRHTNTGELFF.

This sequence joins TRBV29-1 and TRBJ2-3; tentative D call: TRBD1 (5 bases). From germline, CDR1 is SQVTM and CDR2 ANQGSEA. V lost 4 bases to trimming and J lost 3 bases, with 20 bases between them. The CDR3 has 16 residues. CDR3 loop: CSVVKRQGGGTDTQYF. DNA of the CDR3: TGCAGCGTTGTCAAACGGCAGGGTGGTGGTACAGATACGCAGTATTTT.

A few counts support this clonotype. The J gene is TRBJ2-6, the V gene TRBV7-2, with no clear D. CDR1 and CDR2 (germline): SGHTA, FQGNSA. CDR3 size: 15 residues. Trimming cost V 3 bases and J 2 bases, with 8 bases left between them. Here the CDR3 reads CASSFVLTGANVLTF. The DNA of the CDR3 is TGTGCCAGCAGCTTCGTGCTGACTGGGGCCAACGTCCTGACTTTC.

The chain couples TRBV20-1 to TRBJ2-7; 7 nucleotides match TRBD2. Trimming at V came to 1 base and at J to 7 bases, leaving 13 bases not matched to a gene. Germline values: CDR1 DFQATT, CDR2 SNEGSKA (reference sequence). The length of the CDR3 is 15 residues. The DNA for the CDR3 is TGCAGTGCTAGAGGTATAAAGCGGGAATTGGGTGAGCAGTACTTC. Amino acids: CSARGIKRELGEQYF.